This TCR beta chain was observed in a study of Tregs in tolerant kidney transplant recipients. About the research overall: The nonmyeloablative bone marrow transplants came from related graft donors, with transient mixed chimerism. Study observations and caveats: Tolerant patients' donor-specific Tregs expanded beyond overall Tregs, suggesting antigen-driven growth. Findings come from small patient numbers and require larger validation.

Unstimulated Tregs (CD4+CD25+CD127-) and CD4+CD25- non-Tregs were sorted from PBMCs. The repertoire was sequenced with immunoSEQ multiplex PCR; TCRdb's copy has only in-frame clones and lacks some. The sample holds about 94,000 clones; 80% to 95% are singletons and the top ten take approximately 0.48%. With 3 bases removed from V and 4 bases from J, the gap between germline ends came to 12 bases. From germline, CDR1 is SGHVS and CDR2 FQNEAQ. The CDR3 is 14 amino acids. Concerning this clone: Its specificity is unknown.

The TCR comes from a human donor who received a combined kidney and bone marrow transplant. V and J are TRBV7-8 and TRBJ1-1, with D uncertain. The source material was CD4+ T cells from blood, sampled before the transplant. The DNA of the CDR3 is TGTGCCAGCAGCTTTGAGAGGGTTAGCACTGAAGCTTTCTTT. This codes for CASSFERVSTEAFF.